This TCR beta chain was identified during a study of OX40 agonist ivuxolimab in advanced cancers. The study, taken as a whole, reports: There was clonal expansion of CD4+ and CD8+ blood T cells by week 6 at 0.1 to 3.0 mg/kg.

Drawing of blood for sampling happened at baseline, at cycle 4 day 1, and at cycle 7 day 1. This clone has a single count. Its antigen is undetermined. The repertoire was sequenced with immunoSEQ multiplex PCR; TCRdb's copy has only in-frame clones and lacks some. The data hold approximately 66,000 clones, with around 85% observed a single time. The CDR3 has 14 residues. Germline V gene sequence: CDR1 LGHNA, CDR2 YNFKEQ. Sequenced here: CD4+ or CD8+ T cells sorted from blood, sampled in a trial of the OX40 agonist ivuxolimab. This sequence joins TRBV4-2 and TRBJ2-5; D ambiguous. The DNA matches TRBJ2-7 better at its end, which makes the J call doubtful. The clonotype comes from an adult with an advanced solid tumor such as melanoma, head and neck, liver or kidney cancer. In DNA form, the CDR3 reads TGTGCCAGCAGCCAAGAAAAGGTCCGCTACGAGCAGTACTTC. Its protein product is CASSQEKVRYEQYF.